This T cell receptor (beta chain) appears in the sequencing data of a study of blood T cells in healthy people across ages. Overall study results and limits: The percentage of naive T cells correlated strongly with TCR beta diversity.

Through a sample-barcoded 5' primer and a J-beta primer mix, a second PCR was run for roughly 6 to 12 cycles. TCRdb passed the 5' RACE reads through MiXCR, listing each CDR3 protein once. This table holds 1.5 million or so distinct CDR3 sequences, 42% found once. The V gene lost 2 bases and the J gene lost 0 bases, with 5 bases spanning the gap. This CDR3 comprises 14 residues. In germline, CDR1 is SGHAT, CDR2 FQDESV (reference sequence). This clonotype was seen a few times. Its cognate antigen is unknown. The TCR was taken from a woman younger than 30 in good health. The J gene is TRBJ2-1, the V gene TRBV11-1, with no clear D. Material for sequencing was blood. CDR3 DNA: TGTGCCAGCAGCTTATTACACTCCTACAATGAGCAGTTCTTC. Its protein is CASSLLHSYNEQFF.